This TCR beta chain was profiled in a study of memory CD4+ T cells and cytomegalovirus serostatus. Study in general: Of the healthy Belgian adults, 9 or 10 were CMV seropositive and about 24 seronegative.

The sort gate was single viable CD3+CD4+CD8-CD45RO+ cells for memory CD4+ T cells. Total CD4+ T cells were enriched by CD4 positive selection. In the source study's methods: Out-of-frame sequences were removed, leaving 2 million to 2.5 million distinct TCRbeta sequences. The table came from immunoSEQ multiplex PCR; TCRdb's copy has only in-frame clones and leaves some out. V and J calls and clone size are those listed in that table; D and trimming were worked out from the DNA. The sample includes about 75,000 clones, roughly 78% of them seen just once. For this clone: The target antigen is unknown.

After removal of 0 bases from V and 5 bases from J, the junction contained 12 bases not matched to a gene. The length of the CDR3 is 17 residues. Per the germline V gene, CDR1 is GTSNPN and CDR2 is SVGIG (reference sequence). Overall study results and limits: About two fifths of the roughly 160 known CMV-associated TCRbeta sequences appeared in CD4+ memory.

The J gene is TRBJ1-5, the V gene TRBV30; 8 bases map to TRBD1. The TCR comes from an adult in good health and CMV-seropositive. The sequenced sample consisted of memory CD4+ T cells from blood. The CDR3 here is CAWSVQRQGASDQPQHF. In DNA form, the CDR3 reads TGTGCCTGGAGTGTACAGCGGCAGGGGGCAAGCGATCAGCCCCAGCATTTT.